This T cell receptor (beta chain) is from a study of control samples from healthy donors and cancer patients. Some clones are missing from TCRdb's copy, which holds only in-frame ones; the method was immunoSEQ multiplex PCR. The data contain 150,000 to 200,000 clones, about 94% of them seen just once; the ten biggest clones take up 8.5%. This clone was seen only once. V gave up 2 bases and J gave up 5 bases; unmatched junction bases: 6. CDR1 and CDR2 (germline): SGHTA, FQGTGA. The CDR3 has 15 amino acids. The sequenced material came from blood. This clonotype was sampled from a woman between 40 and 55 years old in good health. The chain links TRBV7-3 to TRBJ2-7; 10 nucleotides match TRBD2. The CDR3: CASSLLLAGVNEQYF. In DNA, the CDR3 is TGTGCCAGCAGCTTACTGCTAGCGGGGGTGAACGAGCAGTACTTC.